This T cell receptor beta chain came from a study of T cell responses to AZD1222 COVID-19 vaccine. Whole-study results and caveats: Repertoire sampling happened only post peak T cell response.

This CDR3 is built from 15 residues. Germline CDR1 MNHEY, CDR2 SVGAGI. With V trimmed by 3 bases and J by 10 bases, 4 bases remained unmatched. TCRdb keeps only in-frame clones here, not all; method: immunoSEQ multiplex PCR. The sample consists of more than 85,000 clones, more than 75% of them appearing once. About this clone: Its matching antigen is unknown.

The source material was peripheral blood, sampled on day 0 of AZD1222 vaccination. The chain recombines TRBV6-5 with TRBJ1-6; 12 bases agree with TRBD1. This sequence originates from an adult in good health. CDR3 amino acids: CASSYGTGGVSPLHF. In DNA form, the CDR3 reads TGTGCCAGCAGTTATGGGACAGGGGGCGTCTCACCCCTCCACTTT.